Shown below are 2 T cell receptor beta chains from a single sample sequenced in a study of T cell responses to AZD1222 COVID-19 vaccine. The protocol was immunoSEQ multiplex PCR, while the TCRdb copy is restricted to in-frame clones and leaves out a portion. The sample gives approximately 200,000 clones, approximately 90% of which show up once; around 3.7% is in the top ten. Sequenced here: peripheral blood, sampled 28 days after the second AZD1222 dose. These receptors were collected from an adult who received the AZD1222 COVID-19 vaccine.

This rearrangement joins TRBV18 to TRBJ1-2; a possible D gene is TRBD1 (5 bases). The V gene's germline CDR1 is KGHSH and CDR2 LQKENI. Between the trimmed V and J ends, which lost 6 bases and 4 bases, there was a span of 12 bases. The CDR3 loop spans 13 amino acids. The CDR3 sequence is CASSPPTVYGYTF. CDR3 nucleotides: TGTGCCAGCTCCCCGCCGACAGTCTATGGCTACACCTTC.

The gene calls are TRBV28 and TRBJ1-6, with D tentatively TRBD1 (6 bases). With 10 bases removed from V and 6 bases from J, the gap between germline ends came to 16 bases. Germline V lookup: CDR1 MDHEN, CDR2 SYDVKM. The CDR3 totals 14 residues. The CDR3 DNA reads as TGTGCCACGCTCGTAGGCAGGGGTAATTCACCCCTCCACTTT. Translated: CATLVGRGNSPLHF.